A single T cell receptor beta chain is shown here with its context. The target antigen is unknown. The length of the CDR3 is 16 residues. CDR1 and CDR2 (germline): LNHDA, SQIVND (reference sequence). V lost 5 bases and J lost 0; bases outside the gene matches: 7. The CDR3 regions of TCR beta were amplified from RNA transcripts. The study used the HTBI primer set for a first-round RT-PCR of the TCR CDR3. TCRdb passed the multiplex PCR reads through MiXCR, listing each CDR3 protein once. The sample consists of hundreds of thousands of distinct CDR3 sequences, 14% of them appearing once. Patients aged 18 to 65 had newly diagnosed hyperthyroidism lasting under 2 months. The sample comes from a study of T cells in Graves' hyperthyroidism and ophthalmopathy. Findings and caveats of the study: Most clonotypes that expanded in the thyroid above 0.001 also showed up in blood.

This TCR was sampled from a woman between 18 and 29 years old with Graves' hyperthyroidism. What was sequenced was blood. The V and J genes are TRBV19 and TRBJ2-1; 7 nucleotides agree with TRBD2. The CDR3 DNA reads as TGTGCCAGTAGTCCACAAGCGGGGCGCTCCTACAATGAGCAGTTCTTC. The encoded protein is CASSPQAGRSYNEQFF.